The present T cell receptor (beta chain) was sequenced within a study of shared clonotypes between healthy human individuals. General study points: In general, naive subsets displayed greater estimated richness than memory subsets did. A limitation of the genetic and exposure-history diversity represented arose from few donors. Large depth notwithstanding, sorted-subset sequencing proved incomplete by rarefaction.

This CDR3 has 15 amino acids. V dropped 3 bases and J dropped 5 bases, with 17 bases sitting between them. Germline-derived CDR1 and CDR2 are LNHDA and SQIVND (reference sequence). Profiling relied on immunoSEQ multiplex PCR, and the TCRdb table lists in-frame clones only, not all of them. The table records 800,000 or so clones, 96% of them present only once. CD8 cells regarded as naive lacked CD45RO, were positively chosen for CCR7, and omitted terminally differentiated effector memory CD45RA+ cells. As for this clone: Its specificity is not known.

Sequenced input: naive CD8+ T cells sorted from blood. This receptor was taken from a man aged 25-40 years in good health. The rearrangement links TRBV19 to TRBJ2-7, with D perhaps TRBD1 (6 bases). As DNA, the CDR3 is TGTGCCAGTAGTATTGGGGGCCTTTCGTGGGACGAGCAGTACTTC. It translates to CASSIGGLSWDEQYF.